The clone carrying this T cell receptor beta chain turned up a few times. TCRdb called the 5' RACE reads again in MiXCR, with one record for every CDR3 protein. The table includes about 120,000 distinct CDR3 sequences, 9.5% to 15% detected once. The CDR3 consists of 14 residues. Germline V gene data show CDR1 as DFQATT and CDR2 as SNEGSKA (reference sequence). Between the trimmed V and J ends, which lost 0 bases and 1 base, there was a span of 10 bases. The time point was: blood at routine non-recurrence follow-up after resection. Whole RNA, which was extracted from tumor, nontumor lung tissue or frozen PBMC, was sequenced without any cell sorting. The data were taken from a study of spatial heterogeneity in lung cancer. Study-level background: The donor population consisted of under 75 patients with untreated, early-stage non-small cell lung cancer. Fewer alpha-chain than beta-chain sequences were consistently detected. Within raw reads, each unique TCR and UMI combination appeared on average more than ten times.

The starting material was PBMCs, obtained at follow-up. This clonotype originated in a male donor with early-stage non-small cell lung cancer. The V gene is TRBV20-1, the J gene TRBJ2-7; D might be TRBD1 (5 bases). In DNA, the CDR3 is TGCAGTGCTAGAGATGAAGGACATTCCTACGAGCAGTACTTC. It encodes CSARDEGHSYEQYF.